A selection of T cell receptor beta chains follows, all from one sample in a study of T cell changes during pregnancy in multiple sclerosis. Sequenced by immunoSEQ multiplex PCR; TCRdb stores in-frame clones only, minus some. The sample contains 39,000 or so clones, 80% to 95% of which appear only once. Sequencing used CD8+ T cells from peripheral blood mononuclear cells, obtained in the first trimester of pregnancy. The receptors were sampled from a female donor with multiple sclerosis, enrolled in a pregnancy study. Each CDR3 is given with its conserved first and last residue. A D gene is named only where the DNA matches it firmly. A clone size is listed for some rows: how often the clone was seen (once, few, many), or a class if it is expanded.

v_call	clone_size	j_call	d_call	cdr3_nt	cdr3_aa
TRBV4-1	-	TRBJ1-5	TRBD1	TGCGCCAGCAGCCGTCTGGACAGGGGGCATCAGCCCCAGCATTTT	CASSRLDRGHQPQHF
TRBV30	-	TRBJ2-3	-	TGTGCCTGGAGAGAGAAGAGTAACACAGATACGCAGTATTTT	CAWREKSNTDTQYF
TRBV5-1	-	TRBJ2-7	-	TGCGCCAGCAGCTTGGGGAACTCAGGGAACGAGCAGTACTTC	CASSLGNSGNEQYF
TRBV5-4	medium-sized	TRBJ2-3	TRBD2	TGTGCCAGCAGCCCGCTAGCGGGGGGCGCCACAGATACGCAGTATTTT	CASSPLAGGATDTQYF
TRBV27	-	TRBJ2-1	TRBD2	TGTGCCAGCAGTTCTCGCCTGGGGGGGAGAGGCGATGAGCAGTTCTTC	CASSSRLGGRGDEQFF
TRBV4-3	-	TRBJ2-1	TRBD2	TGCGCCAGCCGGCCCGGACTAGCGGGGTACAATGAGCAGTTCTTC	CASRPGLAGYNEQFF
TRBV29-1	-	TRBJ1-5	TRBD1	TGCAGCGTTGAAGACGGGACAGGTGATCAGCCCCAGCATTTT	CSVEDGTGDQPQHF
TRBV13	-	TRBJ2-1	-	TGTGCCAGCAGCTTTAGCGGACCCAACAATGAGCAGTTCTTC	CASSFSGPNNEQFF
TRBV4-2	-	TRBJ1-1	TRBD1	TGTGCCAGCAGGAACCATGGACAGGGGGTGACTGAAGCTTTCTTT	CASRNHGQGVTEAFF
TRBV7-9	-	TRBJ1-6	-	TGTGCCAGCAGTCCCGACAGCTATAATTCACCCCTCCACTTT	CASSPDSYNSPLHF
TRBV13	-	TRBJ1-1	-	TGTGCCAGCAGCTTAGGAGAACAGGGCGGGGGCACTGAAGCTTTCTTT	CASSLGEQGGGTEAFF
TRBV7-9	medium-sized	TRBJ2-5	-	TGTGCCAGCAGCCCCGGTAGAGAGACCCAGTACTTC	CASSPGRETQYF
TRBV4-1	-	TRBJ2-1	TRBD1	TGCGCCAGCAGCCAAGATGAATATACAGGGGGTTACAATGAGCAGTTCTTC	CASSQDEYTGGYNEQFF
TRBV7-6	-	TRBJ2-2	-	TGTGCCAGCAGTCAAAACAGATACTCGAACACCGGGGAGCTGTTTTTT	CASSQNRYSNTGELFF